This TCR beta chain is drawn from a study of blood T cell repertoires in COVID-19. This CDR3 has 15 amino acids. V was clipped by 0 bases and J by 2 bases, with 12 bases between them. Germline-derived CDR1 and CDR2 are SGDLS and YYNGEE. The protocol was immunoSEQ multiplex PCR, while the TCRdb copy is restricted to in-frame clones and leaves out a portion. The sample consists of a few hundred thousand clones, around nine tenths of them appearing once. The material sequenced was PBMCs or T cells enriched from blood (not recorded which). This sequence was found in a woman aged 45-59 years who had recovered from COVID-19. The chain links TRBV9 to TRBJ2-7; D call uncertain. The CDR3 sequence: CASSVGSGTTYEQYF. CDR3 DNA sequence: TGTGCCAGCAGCGTAGGATCAGGAACAACCTACGAGCAGTACTTC.